This T cell receptor beta chain was observed in a study of blood T cell repertoires in COVID-19. Germline CDR1 SGDLS, CDR2 YYNGEE. V lost 4 bases to trimming and J lost 4 bases, with 14 bases between them. The CDR3 is 14 residues long. Assay used: immunoSEQ multiplex PCR; TCRdb lists only in-frame clones, some missing. Seen here are 200,000 to 250,000 clones, 86% observed once, and the top ten hold about 2.1%. The chain joins TRBV9 to TRBJ1-2; tentative D call: TRBD1 (6 bases). Sequenced material: PBMCs or T cells enriched from blood (not recorded which). This clonotype was obtained from a woman aged 45 to 65 who had recovered from COVID-19. As DNA, the CDR3 is TGTGCCAGCAGCCCGGGGCAGGGGCCCTATGGCTACACCTTC. It yields the protein CASSPGQGPYGYTF.